This T cell receptor beta chain was found in a study of CD8 T cells in Susac syndrome. This clonotype was recorded only once. RNA was extracted with the RNeasy kit, and a quantity of roughly 0.45 to 1 ug was reverse transcribed using random hexamers. Using its own MiXCR run on the immunoSEQ multiplex PCR reads, TCRdb lists one record per CDR3 protein. This sample carries 300,000 or so distinct CDR3 sequences, about 90% of them seen once, and the ten largest clones take approximately 0.065%. Germline V gene data show CDR1 as DFQATT and CDR2 as SNEGSKA (reference sequence). This CDR3 spans 15 amino acids. V shed 3 bases, J shed 2 bases, and the junction held 6 bases outside the gene matches.

The sequence was collected from a human donor with multiple sclerosis. This chain connects TRBV20-1 to TRBJ2-1; 8 bases map to TRBD2. Sequencing was carried out using CD4+ T cells from PBMCs. The CDR3 reads CSASAGGPPYNEQFF. The CDR3 nucleotides read TGCAGTGCTAGTGCGGGAGGCCCCCCCTACAATGAGCAGTTCTTC.